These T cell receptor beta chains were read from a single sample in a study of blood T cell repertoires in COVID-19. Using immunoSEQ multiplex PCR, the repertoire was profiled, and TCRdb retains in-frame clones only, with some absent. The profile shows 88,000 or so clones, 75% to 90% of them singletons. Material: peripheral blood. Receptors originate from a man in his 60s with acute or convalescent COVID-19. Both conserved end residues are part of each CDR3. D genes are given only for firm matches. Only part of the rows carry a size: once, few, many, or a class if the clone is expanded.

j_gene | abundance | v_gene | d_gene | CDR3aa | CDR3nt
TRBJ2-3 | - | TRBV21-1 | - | CASSKRARTGFGTDTQYF | TGTGCCAGCAGCAAAAGGGCTAGGACAGGGTTTGGGACAGATACGCAGTATTTT
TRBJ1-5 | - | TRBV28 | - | CASMHAGRYSNQPQHF | TGTGCCAGCATGCATGCAGGGCGATATAGCAATCAGCCCCAGCATTTT
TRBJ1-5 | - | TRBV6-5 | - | CASRVAVGDQPQHF | TGTGCCAGCAGGGTGGCAGTAGGGGATCAGCCCCAGCATTTT
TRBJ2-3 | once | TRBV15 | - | CATSSRTDTQYF | TGTGCCACCAGCAGCCGGACAGATACGCAGTATTTT
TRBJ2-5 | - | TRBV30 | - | CAWSVFGSQETQYF | TGTGCCTGGAGTGTATTCGGGAGCCAAGAGACCCAGTACTTC
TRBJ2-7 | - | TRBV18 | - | CASSESAHRRGYSYEQYF | TGTGCCAGCTCCGAGTCGGCCCACCGGCGAGGCTATTCCTACGAGCAGTACTTC
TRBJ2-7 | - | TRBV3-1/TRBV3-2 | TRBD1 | CASSQIQGAGEQYF | TGTGCCAGCAGCCAGATTCAGGGGGCGGGCGAGCAGTACTTC
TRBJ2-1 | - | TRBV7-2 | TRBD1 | CASSRDRAPYNEQFF | TGTGCCAGCAGCAGAGACAGGGCCCCCTACAATGAGCAGTTCTTC
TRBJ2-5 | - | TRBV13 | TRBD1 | CASSSGTGSGTQYF | TGTGCCAGCAGCTCAGGGACAGGGAGTGGGACCCAGTACTTC
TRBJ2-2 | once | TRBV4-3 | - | CASSLGLSGELFF | TGCGCCAGCAGCCTGGGACTGTCCGGGGAGCTGTTTTTT
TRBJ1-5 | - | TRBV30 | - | CAWSADRTSGPQHF | TGTGCCTGGAGTGCCGACAGAACCTCGGGGCCCCAGCATTTT
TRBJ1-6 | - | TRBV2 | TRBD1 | CASRLGTGVYNSPLHF | TGTGCCAGCAGACTCGGGACAGGGGTATACAATTCACCCCTCCACTTT
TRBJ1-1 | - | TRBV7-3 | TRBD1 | CASSSDRDTEAFF | TGTGCCAGCAGCTCCGACAGGGACACTGAAGCTTTCTTT
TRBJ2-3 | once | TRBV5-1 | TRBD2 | CASSLLPTSGRTDTQYF | TGCGCCAGCAGCTTGCTACCTACTAGCGGCCGCACAGATACGCAGTATTTT
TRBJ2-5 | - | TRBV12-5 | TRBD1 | CASGYLRVGQGRKKETQYF | TGTGCTAGTGGCTATCTCCGGGTGGGACAGGGGAGGAAGAAAGAGACCCAGTACTTC
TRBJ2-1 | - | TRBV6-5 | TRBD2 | CASILTSGSFNEQFF | TGTGCCAGCATCCTCACTAGCGGGAGTTTTAATGAGCAGTTCTTC
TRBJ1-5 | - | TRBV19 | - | CASSIPGLGNQPQHF | TGTGCCAGTAGTATTCCGGGACTGGGTAATCAGCCCCAGCATTTT
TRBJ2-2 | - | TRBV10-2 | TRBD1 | CASRDRGLLGTGELFF | TGCGCCAGCCGGGACAGGGGGCTTTTGGGCACCGGGGAGCTGTTTTTT
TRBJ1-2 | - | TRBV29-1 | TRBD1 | CSAGTGVEGYTF | TGCAGCGCCGGGACAGGGGTAGAGGGCTACACCTTC
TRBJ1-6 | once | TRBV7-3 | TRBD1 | CASSSTGVNSPLHF | TGTGCCAGCAGCTCGACAGGGGTTAATTCACCCCTCCACTTT
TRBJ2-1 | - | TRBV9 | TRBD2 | CASSALAGIEGEQFF | TGTGCCAGCAGCGCGCTAGCGGGAATTGAGGGTGAGCAGTTCTTC
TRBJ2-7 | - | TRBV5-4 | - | CASSLSRGFSYEQYF | TGTGCCAGCAGCTTGTCACGAGGGTTCTCCTACGAGCAGTACTTC
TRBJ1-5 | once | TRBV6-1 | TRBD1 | CASRIPGQGYQPQHF | TGTGCCAGCAGAATACCGGGACAGGGATATCAGCCCCAGCATTTT
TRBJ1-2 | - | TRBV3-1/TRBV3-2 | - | CASSQARGGYTF | TGTGCCAGCAGCCAAGCGCGGGGTGGCTACACCTTC
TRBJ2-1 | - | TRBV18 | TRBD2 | CASSLNSGLVRDEQFF | TGTGCCAGCTCACTTAACAGCGGACTAGTAAGGGATGAGCAGTTCTTC
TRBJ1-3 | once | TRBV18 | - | CASSRVSPEGGNTIYF | TGTGCCAGCTCCAGAGTTTCTCCGGAGGGCGGAAACACCATATATTTT
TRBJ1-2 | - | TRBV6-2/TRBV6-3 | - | CASSLRRENYYTF | TGTGCCAGCAGTCTCAGGCGGGAAAATTACTACACCTTC
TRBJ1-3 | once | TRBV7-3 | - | CASSLDSQSSGNTIYF | TGTGCCAGCAGCTTAGACTCTCAGAGCTCTGGAAACACCATATATTTT
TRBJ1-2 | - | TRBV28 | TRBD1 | CASSSPSGTDSGYTF | TGTGCCAGCAGTTCCCCCTCCGGGACAGACTCTGGCTACACCTTC
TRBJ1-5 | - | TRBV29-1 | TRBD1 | CSVGTGATNQPQHF | TGCAGCGTGGGGACAGGGGCGACCAATCAGCCCCAGCATTTT
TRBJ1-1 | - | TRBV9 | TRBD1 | CASSTGQGVAEAFF | TGTGCCAGCAGCACAGGACAGGGGGTCGCTGAAGCTTTCTTT
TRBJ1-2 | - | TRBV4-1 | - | CASSQDQTVTNYGYTF | TGCGCCAGCAGCCAAGATCAGACAGTTACTAACTATGGCTACACCTTC
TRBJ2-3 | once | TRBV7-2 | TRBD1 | CASSRTGRGDTQYF | TGTGCCAGCAGCCGGACAGGGAGAGGGGATACGCAGTATTTT
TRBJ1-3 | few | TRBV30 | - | CAWRANRIRGNTIYF | TGTGCCTGGAGAGCGAACAGGATTCGTGGAAACACCATATATTTT
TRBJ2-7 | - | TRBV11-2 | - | CASSPYPGPEQYF | TGTGCCAGCAGCCCCTATCCTGGGCCCGAGCAGTACTTC
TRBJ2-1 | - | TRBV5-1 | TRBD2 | CASSFGSGGAAGNEQFF | TGCGCCAGCAGCTTCGGGAGCGGGGGGGCCGCTGGGAATGAGCAGTTCTTC
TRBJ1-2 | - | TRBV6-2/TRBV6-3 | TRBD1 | CASSQGQIYGYTF | TGTGCCAGCAGTCAGGGACAGATCTATGGCTACACCTTC
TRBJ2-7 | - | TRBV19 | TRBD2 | CASSRTSGESYEQYF | TGTGCCAGTAGCCGGACTAGCGGGGAGTCCTACGAGCAGTACTTC
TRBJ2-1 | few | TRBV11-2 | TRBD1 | CASGRDRWLIEQFF | TGTGCCAGCGGTCGGGACAGGTGGCTTATTGAGCAGTTCTTC
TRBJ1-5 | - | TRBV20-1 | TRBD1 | CSASRGQGLNQPQHF | TGCAGTGCTAGTAGGGGACAGGGCCTAAATCAGCCCCAGCATTTT
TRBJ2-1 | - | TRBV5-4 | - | CASSRTGTNEQFF | TGTGCCAGCAGCCGCACGGGAACCAATGAGCAGTTCTTC
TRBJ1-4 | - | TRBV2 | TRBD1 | CASRRTGVPTNEKLFF | TGTGCCAGCAGACGGACAGGGGTTCCAACTAATGAAAAACTGTTTTTT
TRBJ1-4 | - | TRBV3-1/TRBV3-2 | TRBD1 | CASSQSGQGYGEKLFF | TGTGCCAGCAGCCAAAGCGGACAGGGCTATGGTGAAAAACTGTTTTTT
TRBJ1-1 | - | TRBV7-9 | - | CASSFDRWGTEAFF | TGTGCCAGCAGCTTCGACAGGTGGGGCACTGAAGCTTTCTTT
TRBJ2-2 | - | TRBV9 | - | CASSVFHTGVNTGELFF | TGTGCCAGCAGCGTATTTCATACGGGAGTCAACACCGGGGAGCTGTTTTTT
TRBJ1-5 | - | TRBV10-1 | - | CASSQGRNQPQHF | TGCGCCAGCAGCCAGGGGCGGAATCAGCCCCAGCATTTT
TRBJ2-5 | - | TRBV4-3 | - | CASSQDPRGETQYF | TGCGCCAGCAGCCAAGACCCCAGGGGAGAGACCCAGTACTTC
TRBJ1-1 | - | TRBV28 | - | CASSSGALNTETFF | TGTGCCAGCAGTTCTGGGGCCCTGAACACTGAAACTTTCTTT
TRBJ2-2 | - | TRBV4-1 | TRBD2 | CASSPTLAGGIGELFF | TGCGCCAGCAGCCCCACTCTTGCGGGAGGGATCGGGGAGCTGTTTTTT
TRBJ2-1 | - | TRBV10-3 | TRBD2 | CAISLAGEQFF | TGTGCCATCAGTCTAGCGGGCGAGCAGTTCTTC
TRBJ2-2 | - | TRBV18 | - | CASSPTRANTGELFF | TGTGCCAGCTCACCTACCAGGGCAAACACCGGGGAGCTGTTTTTT
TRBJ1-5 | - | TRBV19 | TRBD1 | CASSLGTGRPQHF | TGTGCCAGTAGCCTAGGGACAGGTCGGCCCCAGCATTTT
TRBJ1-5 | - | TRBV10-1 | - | CASSDGAGGNQPQHF | TGCGCCAGCAGTGATGGGGCAGGGGGCAATCAGCCCCAGCATTTT
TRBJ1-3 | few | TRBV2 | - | CASRIGRGGNTIYF | TGTGCCAGCAGGATTGGGCGGGGGGGAAACACCATATATTTT